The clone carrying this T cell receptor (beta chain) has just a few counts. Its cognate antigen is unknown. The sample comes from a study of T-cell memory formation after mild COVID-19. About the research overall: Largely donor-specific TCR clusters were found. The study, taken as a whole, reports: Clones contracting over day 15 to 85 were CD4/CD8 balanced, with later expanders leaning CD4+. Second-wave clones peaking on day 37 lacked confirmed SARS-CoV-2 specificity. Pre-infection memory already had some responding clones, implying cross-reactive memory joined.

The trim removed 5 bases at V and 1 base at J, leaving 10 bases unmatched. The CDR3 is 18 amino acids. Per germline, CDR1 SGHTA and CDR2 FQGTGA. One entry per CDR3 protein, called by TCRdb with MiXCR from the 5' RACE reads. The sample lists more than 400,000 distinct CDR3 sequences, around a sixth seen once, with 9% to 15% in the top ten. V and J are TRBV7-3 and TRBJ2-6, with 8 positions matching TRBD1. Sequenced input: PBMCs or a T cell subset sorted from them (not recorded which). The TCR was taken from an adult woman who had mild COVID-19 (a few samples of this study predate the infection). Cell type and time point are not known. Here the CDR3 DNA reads TGTGCCAGCAGCCACCCGACAGGGGCCTTATCTGGGGCCAACGTCCTGACTTTC. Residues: CASSHPTGALSGANVLTF. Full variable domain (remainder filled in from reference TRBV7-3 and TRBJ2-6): GAGVSQTPSNKVTEKGKYVELRCDPISGHTALYWYRQSLGQGPEFLIYFQGTGAADDSGLPNDRFFAVRPEGSVSTLKIQRTERGDSAVYLCASSHPTGALSGANVLTFGAGSRLTVL.